A selection of T cell receptor beta chains follows, all from one sample in a study of molecular identifiers for immune sequencing clone quantification. TCRdb redid the calling of the PCR reads with MiXCR, one entry per CDR3 protein. In the table there are approximately 320,000 distinct CDR3 sequences, about a quarter of which are singletons. The sample taken for sequencing was naive CD8+ T cells from blood, with Jurkat cell RNA spiked in. These receptors all stem from a human donor in good health. Some libraries in this study had Jurkat cell RNA spiked in. The CDR3 runs from the conserved cysteine through the conserved F or W. Fields, in order: clone size, V gene, J gene, D gene, CDR3 DNA, CDR3 protein. A D gene is named only where the DNA matches it firmly. Only part of the rows carry a size: once, few, many, or a class if the clone is expanded.

clone size: many
V gene: TRBV28
J gene: TRBJ2-3
D gene: TRBD2
CDR3 DNA: TGTGCCAGCAGTTTTCTGGCGGGAGATGGAGATACGCAGTATTTT
CDR3 protein: CASSFLAGDGDTQYF

clone size: many
V gene: TRBV9
J gene: TRBJ1-5
D gene: .
CDR3 DNA: TGTGCCAGCAGCCCCGGGCCAGGCAATCAGCCCCAGCATTTT
CDR3 protein: CASSPGPGNQPQHF

clone size: .
V gene: TRBV7-3
J gene: TRBJ2-5
D gene: .
CDR3 DNA: TGTGCCGGCAGTGGACGGATCAGCCCTCTTTCAGAGACCCAGTACTTC
CDR3 protein: CAGSGRISPLSETQYF

clone size: .
V gene: TRBV9
J gene: TRBJ2-7
D gene: TRBD2
CDR3 DNA: TGTGCCAGCAGCGTAGCGGGGGGGGAGTACGAGCAGTACTTC
CDR3 protein: CASSVAGGEYEQYF

clone size: .
V gene: TRBV7-2
J gene: TRBJ1-1
D gene: TRBD1
CDR3 DNA: TGTGCCAGCAGCTTCGGACAGGGGGCTGGCACTGAAGCTTTCTTT
CDR3 protein: CASSFGQGAGTEAFF

clone size: .
V gene: TRBV28
J gene: TRBJ2-5
D gene: .
CDR3 DNA: TGTGCCAGCAGTTTTTCCCGGGATCCACAAAAAACCCAGTACTTC
CDR3 protein: CASSFSRDPQKTQYF

clone size: few
V gene: TRBV6-2/TRBV6-3
J gene: TRBJ2-7
D gene: .
CDR3 DNA: TGTGCCAGCAGTCGGACGAACTACGAGCAGTACTTC
CDR3 protein: CASSRTNYEQYF

clone size: .
V gene: TRBV6-5
J gene: TRBJ2-2
D gene: .
CDR3 DNA: TGTGCCAGCACCAGGTGGGGCCTTTCAACGGACCTGGAGGACACCGGGGAGCTGTTTTTT
CDR3 protein: CASTRWGLSTDLEDTGELFF

clone size: .
V gene: TRBV7-2
J gene: TRBJ2-2
D gene: TRBD2
CDR3 DNA: TGTGCCAGCAGCTTCAGTATACGGGGGGAGAACACCGGGGAGCTGTTTTTT
CDR3 protein: CASSFSIRGENTGELFF

clone size: many
V gene: TRBV29-1
J gene: TRBJ2-5
D gene: .
CDR3 DNA: TGCAGCGTTGAATGGAATTCCCCCTACGAAGAGACCCAGTACTTC
CDR3 protein: CSVEWNSPYEETQYF

clone size: few
V gene: TRBV7-9
J gene: TRBJ1-3
D gene: .
CDR3 DNA: TGTGCCAGCAGCCACACGGAGCGAGACACCATATATTTT
CDR3 protein: CASSHTERDTIYF

clone size: .
V gene: TRBV5-5
J gene: TRBJ2-7
D gene: .
CDR3 DNA: TGTGCCAGCAGCTCCTGGGGAGACCAGTCCGACTACGAGCAGTGCTTC
CDR3 protein: CASSSWGDQSDYEQCF

clone size: .
V gene: TRBV6-5
J gene: TRBJ1-5
D gene: .
CDR3 DNA: TGTGCCAGCAGAGAGGACAGTCGAAATCAGCCCCAGCATTTT
CDR3 protein: CASREDSRNQPQHF

clone size: many
V gene: TRBV7-9
J gene: TRBJ1-1
D gene: TRBD1
CDR3 DNA: TGTGCCAGCAGCTTAGTGCAGGGGGGGACTGAAGCTTTCTTT
CDR3 protein: CASSLVQGGTEAFF

clone size: .
V gene: TRBV27
J gene: TRBJ2-1
D gene: TRBD2
CDR3 DNA: TGTGCCAGCAGTTTATCCCTAGCGGGGGGCCCCGATGAGCAGTTCTTC
CDR3 protein: CASSLSLAGGPDEQFF

clone size: many
V gene: TRBV27
J gene: TRBJ1-1
D gene: .
CDR3 DNA: TGTGCCAGCAGCCCCGGGGGTTCCAGTTCTGAAGCTTTCTTT
CDR3 protein: CASSPGGSSSEAFF

clone size: few
V gene: TRBV19
J gene: TRBJ2-3
D gene: .
CDR3 DNA: TGTGCCAGTAGTAGAGCACTCTTCACGGGCACAGATACGCAGTATTTT
CDR3 protein: CASSRALFTGTDTQYF

clone size: few
V gene: TRBV6-2/TRBV6-3
J gene: TRBJ1-5
D gene: .
CDR3 DNA: TGTGCCAGCAGTTACCTTGCGGGGGCTAACAATCAGCCCCAGCATTTT
CDR3 protein: CASSYLAGANNQPQHF

clone size: .
V gene: TRBV28
J gene: TRBJ2-3
D gene: .
CDR3 DNA: TGTGCCAGCAGACGGGAGTTTTTAGGAGATACGCAGTATTTT
CDR3 protein: CASRREFLGDTQYF

clone size: .
V gene: TRBV12-3/TRBV12-4
J gene: TRBJ2-7
D gene: TRBD1
CDR3 DNA: TGTGCCAGCAGGGGGACAGGGAACTACGAGCAGTACTTC
CDR3 protein: CASRGTGNYEQYF

clone size: many
V gene: TRBV19
J gene: TRBJ2-1
D gene: .
CDR3 DNA: TGTGCCAGTACCCATCCCAACTTGGACTCCTCCTACAATGAGCAGTTCTTC
CDR3 protein: CASTHPNLDSSYNEQFF

clone size: .
V gene: TRBV20-1
J gene: TRBJ2-3
D gene: TRBD2
CDR3 DNA: TGCAGTGCTAAAGTAGCGGGGGGCCTTACCACAGATACGCAGTATTTT
CDR3 protein: CSAKVAGGLTTDTQYF

clone size: few
V gene: TRBV27
J gene: TRBJ2-3
D gene: .
CDR3 DNA: TGTGCCAGCAGTTTATCGATAAAGGGGGATAGCACAGATACGCAGTATTTT
CDR3 protein: CASSLSIKGDSTDTQYF

clone size: many
V gene: TRBV29-1
J gene: TRBJ1-1
D gene: .
CDR3 DNA: TGCAGCGCCGGTGGGGCTGAAGCTTTCTTT
CDR3 protein: CSAGGAEAFF

clone size: .
V gene: TRBV4-1
J gene: TRBJ2-7
D gene: .
CDR3 DNA: TGCGCCAGCAGCCAAGACCGATTTAGCGCGCAGTACTTC
CDR3 protein: CASSQDRFSAQYF

clone size: .
V gene: TRBV5-3
J gene: TRBJ2-7
D gene: TRBD1
CDR3 DNA: TGTGCCAGCAGATTTGGACCGGGACAGGGAGACCACGAGCAGTACTTC
CDR3 protein: CASRFGPGQGDHEQYF

clone size: many
V gene: TRBV14
J gene: TRBJ2-1
D gene: .
CDR3 DNA: TGTGCCAGCAGCCAAGAGCACAATGAGCAGTTCTTC
CDR3 protein: CASSQEHNEQFF

clone size: many
V gene: TRBV4-1
J gene: TRBJ2-5
D gene: .
CDR3 DNA: TGCGCCAGCAGCCAAGCCTCGGGATTTGGGCAAGAGACCCAGTACTTC
CDR3 protein: CASSQASGFGQETQYF

clone size: .
V gene: TRBV24-1
J gene: TRBJ2-1
D gene: .
CDR3 DNA: TGTGCCACCGGCCGATCCGGGGCCTACAATGAGCAGTTCTTC
CDR3 protein: CATGRSGAYNEQFF